These 17 T cell receptor beta chains were all obtained from the same sample, sequenced in a study of blood T cell repertoires in COVID-19. Assay: immunoSEQ multiplex PCR; the TCRdb copy retains only in-frame clones and omits some. Among tens of thousands of clones, roughly 84% were seen once, and the ten largest hold approximately 2.5%. The source material was peripheral blood. The receptors were sampled from a man at least 80 years old with active or convalescent COVID-19.

The V and J genes are TRBV7-2 and TRBJ2-3, with D perhaps matching TRBD2 (7 bases). From germline, CDR1 is SGHTA and CDR2 FQGNSA. With 1 base removed from V and 5 bases from J, the gap between germline ends came to 10 bases. This CDR3 contains 14 residues. The CDR3 region is CASSLGGGVDTQYF. CDR3 nucleotides: TGTGCCAGCAGCTTAGGGGGGGGCGTAGATACGCAGTATTTT.

The gene calls are TRBV28 and TRBJ2-2; 7 bases are shared with TRBD1. With 5 bases clipped from V and 4 bases from J, the junction kept 7 bases outside the gene matches. The CDR3 runs to 15 residues. The germline V gene has CDR1 MDHEN and CDR2 SYDVKM. The CDR3: CASSSHDRATGELFF. The DNA for the CDR3 is TGTGCCAGCAGTAGCCATGACAGGGCCACCGGGGAGCTGTTTTTT.

The chain links TRBV6-1 to TRBJ1-2; D unclear. V lost 5 bases and J lost 6, with 10 bases in between. Germline-derived CDR1 and CDR2 are MNHNS and SASEGT. This CDR3 is 12 amino acids long. The CDR3 DNA sequence: TGTGCCAGCAGTTTCAACCGGGATGGCTACACCTTC. This gives the protein CASSFNRDGYTF.

The chain is built from TRBV15 and TRBJ1-1, with 7 bases aligning to TRBD1. Trimming at V came to 0 bases and at J to 1 base, leaving 2 bases not matched to a gene. This CDR3 has 15 residues. The germline CDR1 and CDR2 sequences are LNHNV and YYDKDF (reference sequence). In DNA, the CDR3 is TGTGCCACCAGCAGAGAGGACAGGAGGAACACTGAAGCTTTCTTT. It translates to CATSREDRRNTEAFF.

The chain carries TRBV10-1 and TRBJ1-4, with a possible D match to TRBD1 (6 bases). V gave up 5 bases and J gave up 4 bases, with 11 bases separating them. This CDR3 comprises 14 residues. The germline V gene encodes CDR1 WNHNN and CDR2 SYGVQD (reference sequence). CDR3 nucleotide sequence: TGCGCCAGCAGTTCGGGACAAATTAATGAAAAACTGTTTTTT. Protein: CASSSGQINEKLFF.

The V gene is TRBV5-6, the J gene TRBJ2-5, with 7 nucleotides matching TRBD1. Germline assignment: CDR1 SGHDT and CDR2 YYEEEE. The CDR3 runs 15 residues. V shed 2 bases, J shed 1 base, and the junction held 5 bases outside the gene matches. CDR3 coding DNA: TGTGCCAGCAGCTTTAGGACAGGCTTCCAAGAGACCCAGTACTTC. Translating it yields CASSFRTGFQETQYF.

This clone appeared a single time. The chain has TRBV2 and TRBJ2-7; 7 bases are a match to TRBD2. The CDR3 sequence is 15 residues long. Germline assignment: CDR1 SNHLY and CDR2 FYNNEI. V was pared by 6 bases and J by 0 bases, with 8 bases of the junction left unmatched. The CDR3 reads CASRAGPGRSYEQYF. The CDR3 region has the DNA TGTGCCAGCAGAGCGGGACCAGGTCGCTCCTACGAGCAGTACTTC. Variable domain in full (rest from reference TRBV2 and TRBJ2-7): EPEVTQTPSHQVTQMGQEVILRCVPISNHLYFYWYRQILGQKVEFLVSFYNNEISEKSEIFDDQFSVERPDGSNFTLKIRSTKLEDSAMYFCASRAGPGRSYEQYFGPGTRLTVT.

The chain employs TRBV6-5 and TRBJ2-5, with TRBD2 as a possible D gene (6 bases). The CDR3 contains 14 residues. Germline V gene data show CDR1 as MNHEY and CDR2 as SVGAGI. The ends were cut back, 0 bases at V and 4 bases at J, with 9 bases in the middle. In nucleotides, the CDR3 is TGTGCCAGCAGTTACTCGGGGGGAAGAGAGACCCAGTACTTC. This sequence encodes CASSYSGGRETQYF.

The chain uses TRBV6-6 and TRBJ2-7, with 9 bases that match TRBD1. Germline CDR1 reads MNHNY; CDR2 reads SVGAGI (reference sequence). This CDR3 is 15 amino acids long. Trimming took 2 bases from V and 3 from J; bases not matched to a gene: 5. The CDR3 DNA is TGTGCCAGCAGTTACCCCGGGACAGGGATCTACGAGCAGTACTTC. Translated: CASSYPGTGIYEQYF.

This chain uses TRBV27 with TRBJ1-2; D uncertain. V gave up 2 bases and J gave up 4 bases, with 14 bases separating them. CDR1 MNHEY and CDR2 SMNVEV come from the germline V gene (reference sequence). CDR3 length equals 15 residues. CDR3 nucleotides: TGTGCCAGCAGTTTAGATGCAGAAACTACCTATGGCTACACCTTC. This codes for CASSLDAETTYGYTF.

The rearrangement links TRBV27 to TRBJ1-1; TRBD1 agrees at 8 bases. Germline-derived CDR1 and CDR2 are MNHEY and SMNVEV (reference sequence). The V gene end was trimmed by 5 bases and the J gene end by 4 bases; junction bases not matched to a gene: 12. The CDR3 sequence is 16 residues long. CDR3 DNA sequence: TGTGCCAGCAGTCCCGACAGGGGACAATTGGTCACTGAAGCTTTCTTT. Amino acids: CASSPDRGQLVTEAFF.

The CDR3 DNA sequence: TGCAGCGTTGGTTTTTCGGGCACTGAAGCTTTCTTT. It translates to CSVGFSGTEAFF. The rearrangement joins TRBV29-1 to TRBJ1-1; no clear D. Germline V lookup: CDR1 SQVTM, CDR2 ANQGSEA. CDR3 length equals 12 residues. The germline V and J ends were trimmed by 4 bases and 4 bases, with 10 bases remaining between them. The whole variable domain, remainder taken from reference TRBV29-1 and TRBJ1-1, is SAVISQKPSRDICQRGTSLTIQCQVDSQVTMMFWYRQQPGQSLTLIATANQGSEATYESGFVIDKFPISRPNLTFSTLTVSNMSPEDSSIYLCSVGFSGTEAFFGQGTRLTVV.

V is TRBV18 and J is TRBJ1-6, with D tentatively TRBD1 (6 bases). V lost 6 bases, J lost 7 bases, and 13 bases lay in between. The germline V gene encodes CDR1 KGHSH and CDR2 LQKENI. CDR3 length: 14 amino acids. CDR3 in amino acids: CASSRQVGNSPLHF. In nucleotides, the CDR3 is TGTGCCAGCTCCCGACAGGTCGGGAATTCACCCCTCCACTTT. The whole variable domain, remainder taken from reference TRBV18 and TRBJ1-6, is NAGVMQNPRHLVRRRGQEARLRCSPMKGHSHVYWYRQLPEEGLKFMVYLQKENIIDESGMPKERFSAEFPKEGPSILRIQQVVRGDSAAYFCASSRQVGNSPLHFGNGTRLTVT.

V gene TRBV30 combines with J gene TRBJ1-6; 7 bases fit TRBD1. Trimming took 4 bases from V and 5 from J; bases not matched to a gene: 2. CDR3 length equals 13 residues. Germline CDR1 GTSNPN, CDR2 SVGIG (reference sequence). For the CDR3, the DNA is TGTGCCTGGACAGGGGGGAATAATTCACCCCTCCACTTT. As protein: CAWTGGNNSPLHF.

This clone was seen only a few times. This chain joins TRBV4-3 and TRBJ1-3; 9 bases line up with TRBD1. CDR1 and CDR2 (germline): LGHNA, YSLEER. V lost 1 base, J lost 7 bases, and 5 bases stayed unmatched. CDR3 length: 15 residues. CDR3 coding DNA: TGCGCCAGCAGCCAAGTCCCCGGACAGGGGAACACCATATATTTT. It yields the protein CASSQVPGQGNTIYF.

The genes are TRBV7-9 and TRBJ2-2; 9 positions match TRBD1. CDR1 SEHNR and CDR2 FQNEAQ come from the germline V gene (reference sequence). V gave up 2 bases and J gave up 4 bases; unmatched junction bases: 8. The CDR3 runs 17 residues. The CDR3 DNA sequence: TGTGCCAGCAGCTTATCCGGGACAGGGCCTGTCACCGGGGAGCTGTTTTTT. Its protein is CASSLSGTGPVTGELFF.

This rearrangement joins TRBV18 to TRBJ2-2, with D hard to call. Germline CDR1 and CDR2: KGHSH and LQKENI. Trimming took 2 bases from V and 1 from J, leaving 5 bases between them. The CDR3 runs 14 residues. The CDR3 DNA reads TGTGCCAGCTCACCATCGGGGAACACCGGGGAGCTGTTTTTT. Translation gives CASSPSGNTGELFF. Combining the CDR3 with reference TRBV18 and TRBJ2-2 gives the whole variable domain NAGVMQNPRHLVRRRGQEARLRCSPMKGHSHVYWYRQLPEEGLKFMVYLQKENIIDESGMPKERFSAEFPKEGPSILRIQQVVRGDSAAYFCASSPSGNTGELFFGEGSRLTVL.